This paragraph reports one T cell receptor beta chain. TCRdb re-called the 5' RACE reads and catalogs CDR3 proteins one per entry, DNA excluded. This sample's table has 150,000 to 180,000 distinct CDR3 sequences. This sample was taken from a study of T cells expressing NK-cell markers. CDR1 is SGHRS and CDR2 is YFSETQ in the germline V gene. The CDR3 loop spans 13 amino acids. V is TRBV5-1 and J is TRBJ2-1. This receptor was identified in a woman in her fifties or sixties in good health. Sequencing was carried out using blood T cells: a sorted CD56 or NKG2C T cell subset, CD4+ or CD8+ T cells, or bulk PBMC T cells (not recorded which). This CDR3 is CASSVDRNNEQFF.